This T cell receptor beta chain was recorded in a study of CD4+ T cells in melanoma. Study-wide findings and caveats: Diverse differentiation states were reported for melanoma neoantigen-specific CD4+ T cells.

As for this clone: Its antigen is as yet unknown.

Profiled with immunoSEQ multiplex PCR; TCRdb holds only in-frame clones, not every one. Of more than 13,000 clones listed, approximately 83% are singletons. The CDR3 spans 13 residues. The ends were cut back, 0 bases at V and 7 bases at J, with 10 bases in the middle. Germline CDR1 reads SGDLS; CDR2 reads YYNGEE. This receptor was identified in a human donor with melanoma. Sample: cells from a culture (not recorded whether cultured in vitro). The chain recombines TRBV9 with TRBJ2-5; D gene unclear. The CDR3, as DNA: TGTGCCAGCAGCGTAGTGAGTTTGGGGACCCAGTACTTC. Translation: CASSVVSLGTQYF. The full variable domain, its missing parts supplied by reference TRBV9 and TRBJ2-5, is DSGVTQTPKHLITATGQRVTLRCSPRSGDLSVYWYQQSLDQGLQFLIQYYNGEERAKGNILERFSAQQFPDLHSELNLSSLELGDSALYFCASSVVSLGTQYFGPGTRLLVL.